The clone carrying this TCR beta chain has just a few counts. Its antigen remains unidentified. ViraFEST assay sequencing came after antigen-specific CD4+ T cells were expanded with viral peptide pools. Investigators separated out CD4+ T cells once around 10 days of culture had passed. Participants got two doses of BNT162b2 or mRNA-1273 vaccine. The CDR3 extends over 16 amino acids. Deletions cut 3 bases from V and 2 bases from J, with 14 bases between. CDR1 and CDR2 (germline): MNHEY, SVGAGI. The data are from a study of vaccination effects on CD4 cells after COVID-19. Sequenced by immunoSEQ multiplex PCR; TCRdb stores in-frame clones only, minus some. The sample has tens of thousands of clones, 65% to 80% seen once; the top ten hold approximately 10%.

The V and J genes are TRBV6-5 and TRBJ1-3, with a possible D match to TRBD1 (5 bases). The sample consisted of CD4+ T cells from PBMCs cultured with HCoV-NL63 spike peptides, taken after COVID-19 vaccination. This TCR derives from a human donor who received a COVID-19 vaccine. The CDR3 is CASSYSQGTTGNTIYF. In DNA form, the CDR3 reads TGTGCCAGCAGTTATTCGCAGGGAACAACTGGAAACACCATATATTTT.